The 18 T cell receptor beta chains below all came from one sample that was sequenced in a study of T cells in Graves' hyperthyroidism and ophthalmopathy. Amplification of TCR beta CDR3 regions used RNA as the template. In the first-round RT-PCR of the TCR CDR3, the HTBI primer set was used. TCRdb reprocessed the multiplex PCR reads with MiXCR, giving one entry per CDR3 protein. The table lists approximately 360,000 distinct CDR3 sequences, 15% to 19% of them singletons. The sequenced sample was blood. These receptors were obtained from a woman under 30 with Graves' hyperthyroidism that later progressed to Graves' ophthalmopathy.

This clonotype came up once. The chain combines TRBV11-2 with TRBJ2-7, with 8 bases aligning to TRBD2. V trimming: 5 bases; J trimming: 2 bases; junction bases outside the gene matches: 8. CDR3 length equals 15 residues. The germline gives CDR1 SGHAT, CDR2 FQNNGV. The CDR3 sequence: CASSLPGLETYEQYF. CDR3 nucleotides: TGTGCCAGCAGCCTCCCGGGACTAGAAACCTACGAGCAGTACTTC.

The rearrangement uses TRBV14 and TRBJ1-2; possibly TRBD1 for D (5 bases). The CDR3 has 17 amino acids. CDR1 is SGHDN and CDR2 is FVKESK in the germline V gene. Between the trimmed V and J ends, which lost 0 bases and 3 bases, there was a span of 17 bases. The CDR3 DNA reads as TGTGCCAGCAGCCAAGAAATTTACTGGCAGGGTGACTATGGCTACACCTTC. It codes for CASSQEIYWQGDYGYTF.

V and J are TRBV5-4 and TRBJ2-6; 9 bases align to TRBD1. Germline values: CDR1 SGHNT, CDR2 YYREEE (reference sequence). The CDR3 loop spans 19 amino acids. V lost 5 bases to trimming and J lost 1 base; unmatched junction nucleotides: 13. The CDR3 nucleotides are TGTGCCAGCAGATCGCTGGGGGACAGGGTGGTTTCTGGGGCCAACGTCCTGACTTTC. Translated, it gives CASRSLGDRVVSGANVLTF.

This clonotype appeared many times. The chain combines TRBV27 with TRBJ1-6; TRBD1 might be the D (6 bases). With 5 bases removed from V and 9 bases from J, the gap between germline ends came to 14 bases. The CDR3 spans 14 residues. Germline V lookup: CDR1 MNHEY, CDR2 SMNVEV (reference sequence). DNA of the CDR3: TGTGCCAGCAGTCCAACAGGGATCGGTTCACCCCTCCACTTT. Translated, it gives CASSPTGIGSPLHF.

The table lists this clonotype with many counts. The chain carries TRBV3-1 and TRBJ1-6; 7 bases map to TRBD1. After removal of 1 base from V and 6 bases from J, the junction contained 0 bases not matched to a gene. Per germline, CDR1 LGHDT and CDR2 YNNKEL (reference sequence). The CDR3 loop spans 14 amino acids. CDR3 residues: CASSQGQGNSPLHF. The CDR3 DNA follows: TGTGCCAGCAGCCAAGGACAGGGTAATTCACCCCTCCACTTT. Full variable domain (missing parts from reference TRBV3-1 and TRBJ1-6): DTAVSQTPKYLVTQMGNDKSIKCEQNLGHDTMYWYKQDSKKFLKIMFSYNNKELIINETVPNRFSPKSPDKAHLNLHINSLELGDSAVYFCASSQGQGNSPLHFGNGTRLTVT.

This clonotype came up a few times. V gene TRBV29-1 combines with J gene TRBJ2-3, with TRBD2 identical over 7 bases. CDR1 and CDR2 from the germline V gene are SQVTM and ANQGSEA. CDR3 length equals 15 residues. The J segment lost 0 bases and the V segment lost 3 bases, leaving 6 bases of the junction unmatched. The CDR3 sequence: CSVDWGGISTDTQYF. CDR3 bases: TGCAGCGTTGACTGGGGGGGAATTAGCACAGATACGCAGTATTTT.

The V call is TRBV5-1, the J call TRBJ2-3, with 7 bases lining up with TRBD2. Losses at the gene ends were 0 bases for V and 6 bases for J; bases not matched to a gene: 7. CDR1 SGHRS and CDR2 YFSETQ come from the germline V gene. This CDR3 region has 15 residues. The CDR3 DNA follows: TGCGCCAGCAGCTTGGCTACGGGAGGTAGGGATACGCAGTATTTT. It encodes CASSLATGGRDTQYF.

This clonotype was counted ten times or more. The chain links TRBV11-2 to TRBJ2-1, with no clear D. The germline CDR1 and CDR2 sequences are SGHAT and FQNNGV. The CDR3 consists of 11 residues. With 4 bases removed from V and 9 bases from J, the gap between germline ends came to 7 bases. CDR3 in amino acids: CASSWSVEQFF. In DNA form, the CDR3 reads TGTGCCAGCAGCTGGAGTGTTGAGCAGTTCTTC.

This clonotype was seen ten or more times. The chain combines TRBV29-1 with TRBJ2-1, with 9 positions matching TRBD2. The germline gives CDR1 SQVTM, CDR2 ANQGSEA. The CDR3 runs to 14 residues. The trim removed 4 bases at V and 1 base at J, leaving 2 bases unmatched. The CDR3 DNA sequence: TGCAGCGTTGCTAGCGGGGTATCCTACAATGAGCAGTTCTTC. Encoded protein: CSVASGVSYNEQFF.

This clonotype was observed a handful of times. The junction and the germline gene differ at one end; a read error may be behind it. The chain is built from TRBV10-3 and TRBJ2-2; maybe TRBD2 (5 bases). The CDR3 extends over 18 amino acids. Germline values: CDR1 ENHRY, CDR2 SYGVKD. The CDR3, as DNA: TGTGCCATCAGTAAGTCAACCTCGGACTTCCCGAACACCGGGGAGCTGTTTTTT. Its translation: CAISKSTSDFPNTGELFF.

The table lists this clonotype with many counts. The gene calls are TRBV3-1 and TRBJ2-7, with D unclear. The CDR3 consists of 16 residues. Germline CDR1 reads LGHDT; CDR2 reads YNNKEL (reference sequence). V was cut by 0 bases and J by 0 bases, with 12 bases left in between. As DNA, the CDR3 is TGTGCCAGCAGCCAAGATCGTATCCACAGCTCCTACGAGCAGTACTTC. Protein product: CASSQDRIHSSYEQYF.

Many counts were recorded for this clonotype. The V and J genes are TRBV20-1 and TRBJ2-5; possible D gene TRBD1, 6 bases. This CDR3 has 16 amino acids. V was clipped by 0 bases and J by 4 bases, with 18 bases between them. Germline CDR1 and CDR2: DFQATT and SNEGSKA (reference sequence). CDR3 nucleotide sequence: TGCAGTGCTAGAGATCAAGACAGGCCGGGATTAGAGACCCAGTACTTC. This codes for CSARDQDRPGLETQYF.

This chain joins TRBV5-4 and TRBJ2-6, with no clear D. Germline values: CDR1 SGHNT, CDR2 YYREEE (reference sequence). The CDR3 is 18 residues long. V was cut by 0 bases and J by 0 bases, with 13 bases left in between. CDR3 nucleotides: TGTGCCAGCAGCTTGGGCCCAGTGCTCAACTCTGGGGCCAACGTCCTGACTTTC. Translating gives CASSLGPVLNSGANVLTF.

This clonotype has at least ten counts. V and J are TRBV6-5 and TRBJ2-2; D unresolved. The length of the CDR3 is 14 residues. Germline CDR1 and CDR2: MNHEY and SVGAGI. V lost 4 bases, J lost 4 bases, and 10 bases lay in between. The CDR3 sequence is CASSLGQSTGELFF. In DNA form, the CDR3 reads TGTGCCAGCAGTTTAGGGCAGTCCACCGGGGAGCTGTTTTTT.

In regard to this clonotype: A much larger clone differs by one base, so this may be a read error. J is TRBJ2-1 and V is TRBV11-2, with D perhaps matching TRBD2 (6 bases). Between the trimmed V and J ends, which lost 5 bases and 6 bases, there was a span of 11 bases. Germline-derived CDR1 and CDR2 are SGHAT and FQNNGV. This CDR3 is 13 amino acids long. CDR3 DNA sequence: TGTGCCAGCAGCACGACTAGAGGCAATGAGCAGTTCTTC. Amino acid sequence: CASSTTRGNEQFF.

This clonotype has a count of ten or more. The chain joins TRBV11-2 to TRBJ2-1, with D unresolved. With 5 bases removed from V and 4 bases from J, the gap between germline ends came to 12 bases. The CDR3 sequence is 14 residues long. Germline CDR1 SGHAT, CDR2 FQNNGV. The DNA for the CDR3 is TGTGCCAGCAGCGCTCGAGGAACTTACAATGAGCAGTTCTTC. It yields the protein CASSARGTYNEQFF. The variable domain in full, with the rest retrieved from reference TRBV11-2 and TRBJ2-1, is EAGVAQSPRYKIIEKRQSVAFWCNPISGHATLYWYQQILGQGPKLLIQFQNNGVVDDSQLPKDRFSAERLKGVDSTLKIQPAKLEDSAVYLCASSARGTYNEQFFGPGTRLTVL.

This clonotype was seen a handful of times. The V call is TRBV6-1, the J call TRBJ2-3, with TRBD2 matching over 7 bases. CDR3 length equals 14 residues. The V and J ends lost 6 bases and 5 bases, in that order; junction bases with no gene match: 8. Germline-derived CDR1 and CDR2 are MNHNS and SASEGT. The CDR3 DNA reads TGTGCCAGCAGCTACGGGGCTAGCGGAGATACGCAGTATTTT. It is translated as CASSYGASGDTQYF.

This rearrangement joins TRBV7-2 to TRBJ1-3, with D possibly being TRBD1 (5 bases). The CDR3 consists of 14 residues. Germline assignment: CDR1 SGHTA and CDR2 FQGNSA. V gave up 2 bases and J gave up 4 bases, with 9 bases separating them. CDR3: CASSLIGAGNTIYF. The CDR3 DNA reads TGTGCCAGCAGCTTAATAGGGGCCGGAAACACCATATATTTT.